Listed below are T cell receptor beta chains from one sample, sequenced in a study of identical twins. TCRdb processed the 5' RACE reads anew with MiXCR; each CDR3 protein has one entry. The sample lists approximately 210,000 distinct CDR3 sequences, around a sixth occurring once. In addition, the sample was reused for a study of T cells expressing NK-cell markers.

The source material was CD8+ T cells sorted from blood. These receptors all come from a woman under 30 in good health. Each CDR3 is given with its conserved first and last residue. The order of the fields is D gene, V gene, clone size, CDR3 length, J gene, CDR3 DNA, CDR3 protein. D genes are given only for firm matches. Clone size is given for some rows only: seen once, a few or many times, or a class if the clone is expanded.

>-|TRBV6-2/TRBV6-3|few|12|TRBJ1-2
TGTGCCAGCAGCTTCACCAACTATGGCTACACCTTC
CASSFTNYGYTF
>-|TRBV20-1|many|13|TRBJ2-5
TGCAGTGCTAGAGGACCCGATCAAGAGACCCAGTACTTC
CSARGPDQETQYF
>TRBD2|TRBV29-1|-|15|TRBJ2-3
TGCAGCGTTGAACGGCGGGAGTACGGCACAGATACGCAGTATTTT
CSVERREYGTDTQYF
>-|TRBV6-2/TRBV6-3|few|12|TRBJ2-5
TGTGCCAGCAGTTACCGCCAAGAGACCCAGTACTTC
CASSYRQETQYF
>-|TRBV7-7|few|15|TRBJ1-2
TGTGCTAGCAGCTTAGCGGACACCCCTTCCTATGGCTACACCTTC
CASSLADTPSYGYTF
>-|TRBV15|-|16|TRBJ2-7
TGTGCCACCAGCAGTGCTGGGTCCGGGGGCGAGGACGAGCAGTACTTC
CATSSAGSGGEDEQYF
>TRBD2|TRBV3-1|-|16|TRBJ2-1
TGTGCCAGCAGCCAAGGATGGGGACTATCCTACAATGAGCAGTTCTTC
CASSQGWGLSYNEQFF
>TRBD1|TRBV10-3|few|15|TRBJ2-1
TGTGCCATTTCCGGGACAGGGGAACCCTACAATGAGCAGTTCTTC
CAISGTGEPYNEQFF
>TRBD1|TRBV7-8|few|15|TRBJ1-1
TGTGCCAGCAGCTTAGAGCAGGGGGCGTGGACTGAAGCTTTCTTT
CASSLEQGAWTEAFF
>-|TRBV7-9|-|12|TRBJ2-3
TGTGCCAGCACCGCGACCACAGATACGCAGTATTTT
CASTATTDTQYF
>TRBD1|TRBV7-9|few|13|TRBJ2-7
TGTGCCAGCAGCTACGACAGGGTGCCCGAGCAGTACTTC
CASSYDRVPEQYF
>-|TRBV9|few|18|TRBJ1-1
TGTGCCAGCAGCGCCATCCCCTTGGAGGGGGTTGGATCCACTGAAGCTTTCTTT
CASSAIPLEGVGSTEAFF
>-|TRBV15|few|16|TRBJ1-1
TGTGCCACCAGCAGAGATTCGGCCAATGTGAACACTGAAGCTTTCTTT
CATSRDSANVNTEAFF
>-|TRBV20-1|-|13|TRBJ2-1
TGCAGTGCTTCCCGTACACAGGGCAATGAGCAGTTCTTC
CSASRTQGNEQFF
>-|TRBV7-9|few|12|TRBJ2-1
TGTGCCAGCAGCAACTTTAAAAATGAGCAGTTCTTC
CASSNFKNEQFF
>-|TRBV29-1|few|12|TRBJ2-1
TGCAGCGTCGTATGGGGCTACAATGAGCAGTTCTTC
CSVVWGYNEQFF
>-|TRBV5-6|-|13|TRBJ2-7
TGTGCCAGCAGCTCCGGGGCTGCCTACGAGCAGTACTTC
CASSSGAAYEQYF
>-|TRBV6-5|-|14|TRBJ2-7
TGTGCCAGCAGTTACTCGGGACCAAGTTACGAGCAGTACTTC
CASSYSGPSYEQYF
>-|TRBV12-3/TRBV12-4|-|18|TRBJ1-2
TGTGCCATCACCCCCGGCTTTCGAGGGACCAACATAGACTATGGCTACACCTTC
CAITPGFRGTNIDYGYTF
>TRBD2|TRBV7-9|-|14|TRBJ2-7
TGTGCCAGCAGCTTAGCTACCGGGGGGGACGAGCAGTACTTC
CASSLATGGDEQYF
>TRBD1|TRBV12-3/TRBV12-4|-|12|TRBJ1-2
TGTGCCAGTGAGGGGGACAGTCGTGGCTACACCTTC
CASEGDSRGYTF
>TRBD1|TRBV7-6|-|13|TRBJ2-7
TGTGCCAGCAGCTCCGACAGGGGGCACGAGCAGTACTTC
CASSSDRGHEQYF
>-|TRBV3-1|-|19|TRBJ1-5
TGTGCCAGCAGCCAAGATAAGGAGGTGGGCAGGGCGTATCATCAGCCCCAGCATTTT
CASSQDKEVGRAYHQPQHF
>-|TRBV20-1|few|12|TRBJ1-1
TGCAGTGCTAGGCCGTTAGACCCTGAAGCTTTCTTT
CSARPLDPEAFF
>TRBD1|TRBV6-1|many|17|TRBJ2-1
TGTGCCAGCAAGCCCAAGGGACAGGGAAGAGCGGGTAATGAGCAGTTCTTC
CASKPKGQGRAGNEQFF
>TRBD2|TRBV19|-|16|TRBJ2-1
TGTGCCAGTAGTAGCGGACTAGCGGGAGTATTCAATGAGCAGTTCTTC
CASSSGLAGVFNEQFF
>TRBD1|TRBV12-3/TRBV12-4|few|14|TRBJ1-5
TGTGCCAGCAGTAGAGGGACAGTTTTAGAGCCCCAGCATTTT
CASSRGTVLEPQHF
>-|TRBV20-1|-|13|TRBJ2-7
TGCAGTGCTAGGGGGCTCTACTCCTACGAGCAGTACTTC
CSARGLYSYEQYF
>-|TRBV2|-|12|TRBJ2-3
TGTGCCAGCAGAACAGAGACAGATACGCAGTATTTT
CASRTETDTQYF
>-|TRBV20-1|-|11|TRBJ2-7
TGCAGTGCTAGATTAGCGAGCGAGCAGTACTTC
CSARLASEQYF
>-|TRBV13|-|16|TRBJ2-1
TGTGCCAGCAGCTTAGTGTTCGAGGGTAGCGGTGATGAGCAGTTCTTC
CASSLVFEGSGDEQFF
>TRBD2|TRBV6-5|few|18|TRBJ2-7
TGTGCCAGCAGTTATCCGACTAGCGGGAGGGCCCCATCCTACGAGCAGTACTTC
CASSYPTSGRAPSYEQYF
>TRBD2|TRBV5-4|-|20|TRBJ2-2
TGTGCCAGCAGCTCCCCGGGGCTAGCGGGGGGGCATACAAAGTTCGGGGAGCTGTTTTTT
CASSSPGLAGGHTKFGELFF
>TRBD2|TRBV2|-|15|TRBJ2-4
TGTGCCAGCAGTCCCCCGGGGGGGGAGAGGGACATTCAGTACTTC
CASSPPGGERDIQYF
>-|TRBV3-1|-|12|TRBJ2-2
TGTGCCAGCAGCCGGGAAACCGGGGAGCTGTTTTTT
CASSRETGELFF
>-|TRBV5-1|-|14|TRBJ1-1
TGCGCCAGCAGCTTGGACATGAAGAACACTGAAGCTTTCTTT
CASSLDMKNTEAFF
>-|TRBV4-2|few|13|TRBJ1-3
TGTGCCAGCAGCCAAGGGTCAGGAAACACCATATATTTT
CASSQGSGNTIYF
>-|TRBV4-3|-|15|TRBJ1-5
TGCGCCAGCAGCCAAGATTTGGCTGGACGTCAGCCCCAGCATTTT
CASSQDLAGRQPQHF
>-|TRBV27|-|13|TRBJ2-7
TGTGCCAGCAGTTTAGTGACTTCCAACGAGCAGTACTTC
CASSLVTSNEQYF
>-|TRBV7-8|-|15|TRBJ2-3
TGTGCCAGCAGTTCGGGCAGCTGGAACACAGATACGCAGTATTTT
CASSSGSWNTDTQYF
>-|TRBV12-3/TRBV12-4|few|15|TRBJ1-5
TGTGCCAGCAGGGCTACTAGCCTGGGCAATCAGCCCCAGCATTTT
CASRATSLGNQPQHF
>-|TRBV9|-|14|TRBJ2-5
TGTGCCAGCAGCGCGGGACGGAACCAAGAGACCCAGTACTTC
CASSAGRNQETQYF
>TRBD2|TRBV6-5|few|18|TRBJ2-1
TGTGCCAGCAGTTACTCCTGGCAGCGGGAGGGCCCTTACAATGAGCAGTTCTTC
CASSYSWQREGPYNEQFF